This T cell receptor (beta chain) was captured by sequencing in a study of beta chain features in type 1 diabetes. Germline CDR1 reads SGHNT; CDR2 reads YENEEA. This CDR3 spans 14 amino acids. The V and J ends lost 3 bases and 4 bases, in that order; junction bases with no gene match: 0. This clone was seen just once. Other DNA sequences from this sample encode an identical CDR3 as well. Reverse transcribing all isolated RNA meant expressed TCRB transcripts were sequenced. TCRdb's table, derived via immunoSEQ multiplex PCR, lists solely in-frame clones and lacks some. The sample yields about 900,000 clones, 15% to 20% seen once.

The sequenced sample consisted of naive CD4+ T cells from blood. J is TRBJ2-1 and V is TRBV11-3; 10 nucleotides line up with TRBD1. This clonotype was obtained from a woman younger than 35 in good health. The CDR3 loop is CASSLDRGYNEQFF. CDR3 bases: TGTGCCAGCAGCTTGGACAGGGGGTACAATGAGCAGTTCTTC.